Listed here are 5 T cell receptor beta chains from one sample, sequenced in a study of early T cells in non-severe SARS-CoV-2 infection. In TCRdb, the 5' RACE reads were re-called with MiXCR into one record per CDR3 protein. The sample has about 64,000 distinct CDR3 sequences, around 12% seen once. Sequencing used whole blood, obtained at baseline. The receptors here all came from an adult who was a healthcare worker with PCR-confirmed SARS-CoV-2 infection or an uninfected control (not recorded which).

This chain uses TRBV20-1 with TRBJ2-3; 12 nucleotides match TRBD2. The V and J ends lost 6 bases and 3 bases, in that order; junction bases with no gene match: 4. There are 14 residues in the CDR3. Germline CDR1 and CDR2: DFQATT and SNEGSKA (reference sequence). CDR3 loop: CSAPLAGGTDTQYF. CDR3 nucleotide sequence: TGCAGTGCACCACTAGCGGGGGGAACAGATACGCAGTATTTT.

This clonotype was seen more than once but under ten times. The rearrangement links TRBV6-5 to TRBJ1-2, with D maybe TRBD1 (5 bases). The CDR3 totals 14 residues. The germline V gene encodes CDR1 MNHEY and CDR2 SVGAGI. The V end lost 0 bases, the J end lost 7 bases, and 12 bases lay between the germline ends. The CDR3 is CASSYSAGISGYTF. CDR3 DNA sequence: TGTGCCAGCAGTTACTCAGCAGGGATTTCTGGCTACACCTTC.

At least ten counts were recorded for this clonotype. The chain links TRBV24-1 to TRBJ2-3; tentatively, D is TRBD2 (6 bases). The V end was cut by 3 bases, the J end by 5 bases, with 14 bases between. Per germline, CDR1 KGHDR and CDR2 SFDVKD. This CDR3 region has 15 residues. The CDR3 DNA follows: TGTGCCACCAGTGATAAGGGAGGTCCAGGAGATACGCAGTATTTT. Its protein product is CATSDKGGPGDTQYF.

This clonotype is medium-sized. J is TRBJ2-7 and V is TRBV10-3; TRBD2 is a possible D gene (6 bases). V lost 9 bases to trimming and J lost 0 bases, with 18 bases between them. There are 15 residues in the CDR3. Germline CDR1 reads ENHRY; CDR2 reads SYGVKD. CDR3 sequence (DNA): TGTGCCATGCGGGGAGGAGGCCTTAGCTCCTACGAGCAGTACTTC. Its translation is CAMRGGGLSSYEQYF.

This clonotype occurred a few times. The rearrangement uses TRBV29-1 and TRBJ2-2; 10 bases are a match to TRBD2. This CDR3 has 14 amino acids. Germline trimming cut 1 base from V and 5 bases from J; bases unmatched to any gene: 1. Germline V CDR1 and CDR2: SQVTM, ANQGSEA. The CDR3 loop reads CSVEVLAGTGELFF. The CDR3 bases are TGCAGCGTTGAAGTACTAGCGGGGACCGGGGAGCTGTTTTTT.